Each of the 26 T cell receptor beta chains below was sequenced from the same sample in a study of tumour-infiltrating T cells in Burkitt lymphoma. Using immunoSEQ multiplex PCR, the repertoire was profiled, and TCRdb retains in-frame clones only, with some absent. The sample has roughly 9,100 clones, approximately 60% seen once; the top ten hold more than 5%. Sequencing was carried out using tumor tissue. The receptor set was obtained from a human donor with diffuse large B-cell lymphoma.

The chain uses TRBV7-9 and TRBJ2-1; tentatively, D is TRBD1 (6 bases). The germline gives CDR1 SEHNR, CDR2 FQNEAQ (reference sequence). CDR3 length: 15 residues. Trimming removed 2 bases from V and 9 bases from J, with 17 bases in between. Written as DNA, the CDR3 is TGTGCCAGCAGCTTATTGGCCCCAGGGGACGCTGAGCAGTTCTTC. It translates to CASSLLAPGDAEQFF.

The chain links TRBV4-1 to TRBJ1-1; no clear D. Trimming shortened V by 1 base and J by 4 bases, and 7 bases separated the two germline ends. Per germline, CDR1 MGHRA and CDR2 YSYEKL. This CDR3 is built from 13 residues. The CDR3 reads CASSQVGFTEAFF. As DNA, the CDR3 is TGCGCCAGCAGCCAAGTCGGATTCACTGAAGCTTTCTTT.

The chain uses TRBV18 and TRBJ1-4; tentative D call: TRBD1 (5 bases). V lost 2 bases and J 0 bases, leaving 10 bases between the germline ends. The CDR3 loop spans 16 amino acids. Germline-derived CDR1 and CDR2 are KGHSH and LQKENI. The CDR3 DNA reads TGTGCCAGCTCACCAGAAAGGGGTGCAACTAATGAAAAACTGTTTTTT. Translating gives CASSPERGATNEKLFF. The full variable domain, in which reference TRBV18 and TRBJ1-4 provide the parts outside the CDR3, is NAGVMQNPRHLVRRRGQEARLRCSPMKGHSHVYWYRQLPEEGLKFMVYLQKENIIDESGMPKERFSAEFPKEGPSILRIQQVVRGDSAAYFCASSPERGATNEKLFFGSGTQLSVL.

CDR3 residues: CSVEATDRGGYGYTF. Written as DNA, the CDR3 is TGCAGCGTTGAAGCCACGGACAGGGGAGGCTATGGCTACACCTTC. The chain has TRBV29-1 and TRBJ1-2, with 9 bases lining up with TRBD1. This CDR3 has 15 amino acids. J gave up 4 bases and V 1 base, and 7 bases lay outside the gene matches. Looked up from germline, CDR1 is SQVTM and CDR2 is ANQGSEA.

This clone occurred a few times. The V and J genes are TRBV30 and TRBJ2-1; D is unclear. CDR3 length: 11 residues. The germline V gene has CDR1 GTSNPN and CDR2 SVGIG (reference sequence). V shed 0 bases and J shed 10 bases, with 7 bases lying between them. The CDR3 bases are TGTGCCTGGAGTGTCACTCGAGAGCAGTTCTTC. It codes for CAWSVTREQFF.

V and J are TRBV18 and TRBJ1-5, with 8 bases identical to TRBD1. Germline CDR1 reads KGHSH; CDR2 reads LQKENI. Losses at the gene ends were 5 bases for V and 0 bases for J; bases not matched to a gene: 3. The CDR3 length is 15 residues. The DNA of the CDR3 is TGTGCCAGCTCAGCGGACAGGGTTAGCAATCAGCCCCAGCATTTT. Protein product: CASSADRVSNQPQHF. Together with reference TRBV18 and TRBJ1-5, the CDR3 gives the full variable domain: NAGVMQNPRHLVRRRGQEARLRCSPMKGHSHVYWYRQLPEEGLKFMVYLQKENIIDESGMPKERFSAEFPKEGPSILRIQQVVRGDSAAYFCASSADRVSNQPQHFGDGTRLSIL.

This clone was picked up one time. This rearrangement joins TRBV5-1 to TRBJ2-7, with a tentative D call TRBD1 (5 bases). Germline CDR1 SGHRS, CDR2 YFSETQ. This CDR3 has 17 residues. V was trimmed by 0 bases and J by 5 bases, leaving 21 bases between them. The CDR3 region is CASSLATWGRSGDEQYF. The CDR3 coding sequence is TGCGCCAGCAGCTTGGCCACCTGGGGCAGATCCGGCGACGAGCAGTACTTC.

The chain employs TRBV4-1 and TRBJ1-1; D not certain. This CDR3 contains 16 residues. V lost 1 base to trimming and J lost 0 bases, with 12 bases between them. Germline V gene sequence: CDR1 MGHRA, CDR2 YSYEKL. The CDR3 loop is CASSQAPPPVNTEAFF. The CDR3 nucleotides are TGCGCCAGCAGCCAAGCTCCTCCCCCTGTGAACACTGAAGCTTTCTTT.

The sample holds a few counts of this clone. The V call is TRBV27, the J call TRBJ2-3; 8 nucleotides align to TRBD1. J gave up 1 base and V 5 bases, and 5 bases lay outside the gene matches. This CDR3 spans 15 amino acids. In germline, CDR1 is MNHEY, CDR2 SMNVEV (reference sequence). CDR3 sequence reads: CASSGPGQGTDTQYF. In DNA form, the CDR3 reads TGTGCCAGCAGTGGGCCGGGACAGGGCACAGATACGCAGTATTTT.

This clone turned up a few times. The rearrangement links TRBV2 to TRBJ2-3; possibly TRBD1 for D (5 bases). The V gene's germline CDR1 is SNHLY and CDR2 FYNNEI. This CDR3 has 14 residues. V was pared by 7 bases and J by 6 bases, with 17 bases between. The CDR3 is CASTTTGPVDTQYF. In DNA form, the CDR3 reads TGTGCCAGCACAACCACAGGTCCCGTGGATACGCAGTATTTT.

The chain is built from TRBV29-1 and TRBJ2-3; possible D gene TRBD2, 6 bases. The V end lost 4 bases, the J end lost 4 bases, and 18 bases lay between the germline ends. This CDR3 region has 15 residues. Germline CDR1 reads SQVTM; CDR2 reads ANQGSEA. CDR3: CSVVPRGVMPDTQYF. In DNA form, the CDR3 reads TGCAGCGTTGTCCCTCGCGGGGTTATGCCAGATACGCAGTATTTT.

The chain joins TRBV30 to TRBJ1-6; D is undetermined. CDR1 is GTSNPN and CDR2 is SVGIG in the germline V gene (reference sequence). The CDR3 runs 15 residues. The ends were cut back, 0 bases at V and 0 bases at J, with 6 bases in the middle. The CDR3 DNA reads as TGTGCCTGGAGTGTGGTCCCCTCCTATAATTCACCCCTCCACTTT. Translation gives CAWSVVPSYNSPLHF.

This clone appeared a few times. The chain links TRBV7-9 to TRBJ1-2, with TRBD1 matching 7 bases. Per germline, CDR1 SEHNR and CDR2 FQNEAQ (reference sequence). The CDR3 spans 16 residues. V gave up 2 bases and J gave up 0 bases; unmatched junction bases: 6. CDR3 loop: CASSLTGTAANYGYTF. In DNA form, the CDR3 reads TGTGCCAGCAGCTTAACGGGGACAGCTGCTAACTATGGCTACACCTTC.

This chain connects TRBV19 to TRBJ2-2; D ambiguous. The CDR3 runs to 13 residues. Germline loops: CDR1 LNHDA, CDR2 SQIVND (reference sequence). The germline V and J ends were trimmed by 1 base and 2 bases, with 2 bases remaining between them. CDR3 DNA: TGTGCCAGTAGTATAGCCAACACCGGGGAGCTGTTTTTT. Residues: CASSIANTGELFF.

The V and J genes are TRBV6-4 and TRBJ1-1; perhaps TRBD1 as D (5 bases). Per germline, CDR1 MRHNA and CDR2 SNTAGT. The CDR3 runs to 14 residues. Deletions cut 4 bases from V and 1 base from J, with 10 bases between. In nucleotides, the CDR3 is TGTGCCAGCAGTGCGTCGCAGGGGAACACTGAAGCTTTCTTT. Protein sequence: CASSASQGNTEAFF.

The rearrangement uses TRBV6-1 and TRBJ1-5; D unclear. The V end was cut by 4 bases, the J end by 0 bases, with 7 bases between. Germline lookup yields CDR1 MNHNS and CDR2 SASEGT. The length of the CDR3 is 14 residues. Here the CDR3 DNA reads TGTGCCAGCAGTGTCGGATATAGCAATCAGCCCCAGCATTTT. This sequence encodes CASSVGYSNQPQHF.

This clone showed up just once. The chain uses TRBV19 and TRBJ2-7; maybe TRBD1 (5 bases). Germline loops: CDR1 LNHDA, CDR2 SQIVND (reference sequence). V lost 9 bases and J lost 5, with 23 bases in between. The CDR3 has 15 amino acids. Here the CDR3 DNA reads TGTGCCAGCTCCTCTACTCTTAATAGGGGCCACGAGCAGTACTTC. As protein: CASSSTLNRGHEQYF.

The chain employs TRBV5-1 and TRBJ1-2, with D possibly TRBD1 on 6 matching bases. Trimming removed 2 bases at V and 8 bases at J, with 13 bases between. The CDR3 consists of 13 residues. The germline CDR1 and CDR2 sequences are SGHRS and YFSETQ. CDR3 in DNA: TGCGCCAGCAGCTTCGACAGGAGTCAGGGCTACACCTTC. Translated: CASSFDRSQGYTF.

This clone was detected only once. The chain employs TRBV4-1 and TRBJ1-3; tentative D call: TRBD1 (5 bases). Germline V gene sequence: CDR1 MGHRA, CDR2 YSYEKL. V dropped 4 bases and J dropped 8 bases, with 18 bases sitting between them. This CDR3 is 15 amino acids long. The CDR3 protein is CASSRSLQGADTIYF. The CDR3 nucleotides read TGCGCCAGCAGCCGAAGCCTCCAGGGAGCGGACACCATATATTTT.

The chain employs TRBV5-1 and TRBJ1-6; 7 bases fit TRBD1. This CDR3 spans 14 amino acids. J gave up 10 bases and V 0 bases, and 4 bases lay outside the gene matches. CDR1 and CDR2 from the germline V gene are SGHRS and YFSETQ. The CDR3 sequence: CASSLDRGRSPLHF. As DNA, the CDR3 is TGCGCCAGCAGCTTGGACAGGGGCCGCTCACCCCTCCACTTT. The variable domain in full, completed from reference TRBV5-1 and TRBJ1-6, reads KAGVTQTPRYLIKTRGQQVTLSCSPISGHRSVSWYQQTPGQGLQFLFEYFSETQRNKGNFPGRFSGRQFSNSRSEMNVSTLELGDSALYLCASSLDRGRSPLHFGNGTRLTVT.

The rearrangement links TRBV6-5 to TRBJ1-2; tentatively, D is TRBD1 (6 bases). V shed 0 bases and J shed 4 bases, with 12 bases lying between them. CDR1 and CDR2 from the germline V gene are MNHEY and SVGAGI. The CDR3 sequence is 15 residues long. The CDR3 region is CASSYSRRGSYGYTF. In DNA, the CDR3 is TGTGCCAGCAGTTACTCCCGCAGGGGATCCTATGGCTACACCTTC.

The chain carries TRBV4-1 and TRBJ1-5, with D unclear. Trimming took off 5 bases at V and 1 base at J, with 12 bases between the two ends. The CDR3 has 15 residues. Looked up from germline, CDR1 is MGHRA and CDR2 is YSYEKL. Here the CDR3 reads CASSSKLDSNQPQHF. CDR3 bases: TGCGCCAGCAGCTCAAAGCTGGACAGCAATCAGCCCCAGCATTTT.

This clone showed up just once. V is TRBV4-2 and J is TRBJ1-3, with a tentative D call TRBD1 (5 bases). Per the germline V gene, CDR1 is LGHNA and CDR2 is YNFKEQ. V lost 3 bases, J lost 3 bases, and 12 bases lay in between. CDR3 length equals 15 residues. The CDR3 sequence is CASSQTRDLGNTIYF. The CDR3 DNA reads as TGTGCCAGCAGCCAGACAAGGGACCTTGGAAACACCATATATTTT.

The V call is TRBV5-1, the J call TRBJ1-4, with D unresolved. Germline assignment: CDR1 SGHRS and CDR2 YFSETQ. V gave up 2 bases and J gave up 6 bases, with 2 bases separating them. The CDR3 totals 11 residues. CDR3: CASSLDEKLFF. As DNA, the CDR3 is TGCGCCAGCAGCTTAGATGAAAAACTGTTTTTT.

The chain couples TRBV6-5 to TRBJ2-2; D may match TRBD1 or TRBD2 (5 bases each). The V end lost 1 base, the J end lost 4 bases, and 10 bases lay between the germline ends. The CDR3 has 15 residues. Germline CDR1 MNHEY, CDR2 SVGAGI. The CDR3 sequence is CASSYWGSSTGELFF. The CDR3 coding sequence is TGTGCCAGCAGTTACTGGGGGTCGAGCACCGGGGAGCTGTTTTTT.

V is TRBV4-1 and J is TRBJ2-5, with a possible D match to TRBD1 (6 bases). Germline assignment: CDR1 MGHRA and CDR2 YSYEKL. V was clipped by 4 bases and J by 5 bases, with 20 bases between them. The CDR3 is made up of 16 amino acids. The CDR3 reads CASSPWEGGSSETQYF. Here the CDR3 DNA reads TGCGCCAGCAGCCCATGGGAAGGGGGATCAAGCGAGACCCAGTACTTC.